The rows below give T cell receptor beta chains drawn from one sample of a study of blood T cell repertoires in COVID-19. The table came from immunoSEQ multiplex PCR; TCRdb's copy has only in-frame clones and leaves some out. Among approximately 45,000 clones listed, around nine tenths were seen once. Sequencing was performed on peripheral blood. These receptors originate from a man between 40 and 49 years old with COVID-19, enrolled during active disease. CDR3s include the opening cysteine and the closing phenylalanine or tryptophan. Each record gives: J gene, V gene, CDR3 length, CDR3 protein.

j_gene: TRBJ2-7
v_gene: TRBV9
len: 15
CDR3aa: CASSFSGTNTYEQYF

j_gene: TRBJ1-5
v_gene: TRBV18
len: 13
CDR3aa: CASSDTGNQPQHF

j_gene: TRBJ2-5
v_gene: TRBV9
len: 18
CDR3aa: CASSPRGLAGRYQETQYF

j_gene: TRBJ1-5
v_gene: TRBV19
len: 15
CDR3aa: CASSIRGRERQPQHF

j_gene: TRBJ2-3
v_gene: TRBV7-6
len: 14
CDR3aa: CASSFAISTDTQYF

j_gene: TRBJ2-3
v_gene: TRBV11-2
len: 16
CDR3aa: CASSLGREGRTDTQYF

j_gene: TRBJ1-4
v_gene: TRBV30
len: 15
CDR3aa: CAWNEGVRTNEKLFF

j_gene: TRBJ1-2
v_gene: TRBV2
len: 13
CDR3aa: CASSDTGARGYTF

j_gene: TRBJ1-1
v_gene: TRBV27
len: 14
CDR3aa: CASSLFSPNTEAFF

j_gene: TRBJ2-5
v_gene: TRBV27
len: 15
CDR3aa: CASSPDAGTEETQYF

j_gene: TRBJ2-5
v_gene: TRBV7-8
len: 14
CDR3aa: CASSWGADQETQYF

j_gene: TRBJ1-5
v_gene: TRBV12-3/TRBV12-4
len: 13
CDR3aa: CASSQGASQPQHF

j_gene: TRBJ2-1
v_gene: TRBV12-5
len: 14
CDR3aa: CASGLEQSYNEQFF

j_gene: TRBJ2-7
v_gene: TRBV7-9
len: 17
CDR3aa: CASSSDWTGEGSYEQYF

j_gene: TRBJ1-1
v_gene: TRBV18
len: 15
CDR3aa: CASSSGDAVNTEAFF

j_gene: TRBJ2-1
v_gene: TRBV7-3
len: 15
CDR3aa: CASSRTSGRAHEQFF

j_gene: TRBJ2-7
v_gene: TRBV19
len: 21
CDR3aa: CASSIDLGGTGTSGYPYEQYF

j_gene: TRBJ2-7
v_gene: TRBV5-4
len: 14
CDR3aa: CASSLGQHTYEQYF

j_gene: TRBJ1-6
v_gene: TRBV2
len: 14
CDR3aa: CASSVDRANSPLHF

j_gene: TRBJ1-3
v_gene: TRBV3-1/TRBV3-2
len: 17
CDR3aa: CASSQGGQGKSGNTIYF

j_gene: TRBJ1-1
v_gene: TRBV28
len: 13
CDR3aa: CASSITGGTEAFF

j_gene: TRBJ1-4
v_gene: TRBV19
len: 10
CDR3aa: CASGQVELFF

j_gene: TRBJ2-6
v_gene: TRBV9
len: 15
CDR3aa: CASSPQGVGANVLTF

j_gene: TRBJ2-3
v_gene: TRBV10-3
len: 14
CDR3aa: CAIRGGVGTDTQYF

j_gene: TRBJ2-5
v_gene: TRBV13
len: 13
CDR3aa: CASRAGEQETQYF

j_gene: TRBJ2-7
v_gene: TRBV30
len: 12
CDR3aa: CAWSTQGYEQYF

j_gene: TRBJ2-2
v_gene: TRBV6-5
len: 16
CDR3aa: CASSYPSEGRGGELFF

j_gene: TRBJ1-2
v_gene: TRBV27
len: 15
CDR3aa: CASSARLDGGYGYTF

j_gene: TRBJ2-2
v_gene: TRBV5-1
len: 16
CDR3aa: CASSSRTGPNTGELFF

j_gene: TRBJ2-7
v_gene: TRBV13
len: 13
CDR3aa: CASSLRGGYEQYF

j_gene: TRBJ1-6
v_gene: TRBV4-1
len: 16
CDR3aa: CASSQDIRTGFSPLHF

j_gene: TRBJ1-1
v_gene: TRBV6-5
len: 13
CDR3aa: CASSRTGVTEAFF

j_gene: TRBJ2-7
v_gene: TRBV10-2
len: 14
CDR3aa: CASSVERGSYEQYF

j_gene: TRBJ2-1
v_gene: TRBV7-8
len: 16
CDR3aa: CASSLRSSGRGNEQFF

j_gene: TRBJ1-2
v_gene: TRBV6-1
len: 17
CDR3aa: CASSEALPGQGNYGYTF

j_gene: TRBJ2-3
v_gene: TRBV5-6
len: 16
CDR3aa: CASSLITGEIPDTQYF

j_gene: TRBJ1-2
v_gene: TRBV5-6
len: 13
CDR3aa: CASSSGGVVGYTF

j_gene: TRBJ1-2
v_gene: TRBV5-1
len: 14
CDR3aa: CASSLEVSLYGYTF

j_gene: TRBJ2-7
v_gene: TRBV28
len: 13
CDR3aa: CASSFRDSYEQYF

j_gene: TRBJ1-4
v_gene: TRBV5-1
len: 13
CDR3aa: CASSTAGNEKLFF

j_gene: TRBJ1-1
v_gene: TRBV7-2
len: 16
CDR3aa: CASSLRTLPIYTEAFF

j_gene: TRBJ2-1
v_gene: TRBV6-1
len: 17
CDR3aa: CASSVGETSGSNNEQFF

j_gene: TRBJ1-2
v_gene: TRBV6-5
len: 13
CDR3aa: CASSPGQVYGYTF

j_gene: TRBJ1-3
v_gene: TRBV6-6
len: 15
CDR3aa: CASSIQGAGGNTIYF

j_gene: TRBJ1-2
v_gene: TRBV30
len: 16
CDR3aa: CAWSVTRARLTNGYTF

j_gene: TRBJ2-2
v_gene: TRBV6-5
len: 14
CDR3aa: CASSTRGNTGELFF

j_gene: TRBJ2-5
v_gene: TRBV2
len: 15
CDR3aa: CASSLLLRGQETQYF

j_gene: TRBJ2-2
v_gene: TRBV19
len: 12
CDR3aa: CATIDLSGELFF

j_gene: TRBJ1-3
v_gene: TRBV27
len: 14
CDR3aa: CASKKSGSGNTIYF

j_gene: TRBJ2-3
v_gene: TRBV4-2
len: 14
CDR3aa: CASSQPGSTDTQYF

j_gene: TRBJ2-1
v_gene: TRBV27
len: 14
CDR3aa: CASSFSGEYNEQFF

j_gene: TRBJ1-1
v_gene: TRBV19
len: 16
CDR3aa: CASSPSSDRVGTEAFF

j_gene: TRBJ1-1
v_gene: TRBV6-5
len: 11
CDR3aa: CAAYRGGEAFF

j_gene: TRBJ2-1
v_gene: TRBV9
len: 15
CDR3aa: CASSVGRGAYNEQFF

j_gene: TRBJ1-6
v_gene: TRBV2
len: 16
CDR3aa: CASSQGLDRVNSPLHF